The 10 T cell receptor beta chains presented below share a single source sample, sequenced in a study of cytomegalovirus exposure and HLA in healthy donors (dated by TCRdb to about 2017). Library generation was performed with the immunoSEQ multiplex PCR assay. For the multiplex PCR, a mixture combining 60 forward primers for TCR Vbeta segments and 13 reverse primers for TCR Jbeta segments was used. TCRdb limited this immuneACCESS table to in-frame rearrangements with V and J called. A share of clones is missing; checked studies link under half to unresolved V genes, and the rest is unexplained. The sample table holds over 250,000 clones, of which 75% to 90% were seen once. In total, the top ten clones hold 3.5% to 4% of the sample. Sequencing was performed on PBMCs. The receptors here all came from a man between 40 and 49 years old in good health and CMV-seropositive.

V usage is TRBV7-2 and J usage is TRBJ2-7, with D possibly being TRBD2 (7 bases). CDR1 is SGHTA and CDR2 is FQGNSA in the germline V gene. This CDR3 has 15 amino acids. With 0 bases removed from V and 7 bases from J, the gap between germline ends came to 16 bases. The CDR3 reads CASSLAGLRGGEQYF. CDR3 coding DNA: TGTGCCAGCAGCTTAGCGGGGCTCAGGGGAGGGGAGCAGTACTTC.

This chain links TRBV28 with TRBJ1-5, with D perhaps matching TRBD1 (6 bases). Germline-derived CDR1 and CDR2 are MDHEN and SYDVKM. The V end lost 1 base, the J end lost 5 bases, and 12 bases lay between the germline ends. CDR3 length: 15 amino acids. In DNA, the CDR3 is TGTGCCAGCAGTTTATACGCCAGGGGAGATCAGCCCCAGCATTTT. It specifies CASSLYARGDQPQHF.

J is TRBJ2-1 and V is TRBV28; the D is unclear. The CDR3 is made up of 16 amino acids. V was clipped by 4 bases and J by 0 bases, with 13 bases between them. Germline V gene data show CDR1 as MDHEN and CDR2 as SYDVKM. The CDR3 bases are TGTGCCAGCAGTTCCCCCTGGTTGAGCTCCTACAATGAGCAGTTCTTC. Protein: CASSSPWLSSYNEQFF.

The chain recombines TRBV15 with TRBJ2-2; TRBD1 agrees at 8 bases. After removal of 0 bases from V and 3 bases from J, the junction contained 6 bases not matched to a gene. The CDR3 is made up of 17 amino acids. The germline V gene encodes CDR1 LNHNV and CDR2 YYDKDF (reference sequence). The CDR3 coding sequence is TGTGCCACCAGCAGAGAGGGTCAGGGGGCTCACACCGGGGAGCTGTTTTTT. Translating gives CATSREGQGAHTGELFF.

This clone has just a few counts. The DNA for the CDR3 is TGTGCCAGCTCAGGGACTAACCCCACAGATACGCAGTATTTT. Its translation: CASSGTNPTDTQYF. The chain has TRBV18 and TRBJ2-3; 7 bases fit TRBD2. Germline V lookup: CDR1 KGHSH, CDR2 LQKENI. This CDR3 contains 14 residues. V trimming: 5 bases; J trimming: 2 bases; junction bases outside the gene matches: 4.

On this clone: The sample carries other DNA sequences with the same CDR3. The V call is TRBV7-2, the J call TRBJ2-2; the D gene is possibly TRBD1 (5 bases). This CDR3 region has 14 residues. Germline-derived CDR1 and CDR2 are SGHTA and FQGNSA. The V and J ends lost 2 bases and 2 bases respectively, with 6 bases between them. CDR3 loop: CASSLRGNTGELFF. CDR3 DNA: TGTGCCAGCAGCTTAAGGGGTAACACCGGGGAGCTGTTTTTT. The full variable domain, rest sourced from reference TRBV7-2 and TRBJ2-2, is GAGVSQSPSNKVTEKGKDVELRCDPISGHTALYWYRQSLGQGLEFLIYFQGNSAPDKSGLPSDRFSAERTGGSVSTLTIQRTQQEDSAVYLCASSLRGNTGELFFGEGSRLTVL.

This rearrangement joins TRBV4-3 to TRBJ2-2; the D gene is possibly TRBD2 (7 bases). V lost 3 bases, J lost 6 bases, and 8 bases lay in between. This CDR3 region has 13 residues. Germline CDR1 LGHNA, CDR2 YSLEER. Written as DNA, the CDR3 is TGCGCCAGCAGCCAGCGGGGGCCCGGGGAGCTGTTTTTT. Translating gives CASSQRGPGELFF.

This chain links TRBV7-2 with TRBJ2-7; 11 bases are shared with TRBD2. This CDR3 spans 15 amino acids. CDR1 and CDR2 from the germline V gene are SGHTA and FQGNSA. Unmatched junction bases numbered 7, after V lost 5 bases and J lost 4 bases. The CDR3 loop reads CASSHTSGSGYEQYF. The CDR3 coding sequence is TGTGCCAGCAGCCACACTAGCGGGAGTGGATACGAGCAGTACTTC. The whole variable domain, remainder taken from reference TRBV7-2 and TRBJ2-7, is GAGVSQSPSNKVTEKGKDVELRCDPISGHTALYWYRQSLGQGLEFLIYFQGNSAPDKSGLPSDRFSAERTGGSVSTLTIQRTQQEDSAVYLCASSHTSGSGYEQYFGPGTRLTVT.

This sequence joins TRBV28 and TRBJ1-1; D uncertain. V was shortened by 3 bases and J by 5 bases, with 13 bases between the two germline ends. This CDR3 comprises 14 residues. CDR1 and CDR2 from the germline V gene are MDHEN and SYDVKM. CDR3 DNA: TGTGCCAGCAGTTTTGGAGCGGAGGAGACTGAAGCTTTCTTT. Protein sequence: CASSFGAEETEAFF.

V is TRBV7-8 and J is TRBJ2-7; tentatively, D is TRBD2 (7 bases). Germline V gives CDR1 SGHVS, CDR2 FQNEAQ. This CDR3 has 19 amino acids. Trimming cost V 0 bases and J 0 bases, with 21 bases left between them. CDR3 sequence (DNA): TGTGCCAGCAGCTTAGCCGCCTACCCTCTAGCGGACAGCTCCTACGAGCAGTACTTC. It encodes CASSLAAYPLADSSYEQYF.